This entry describes one TCR beta chain. Its antigen is still unknown. Data came from immunoSEQ multiplex PCR; TCRdb stores just in-frame clones and leaves some out. Altogether 60,000 to 95,000 clones are present, over 75% being singletons, with the ten largest covering roughly a sixth. This record belongs to a study of T cell responses to AZD1222 COVID-19 vaccine. Findings and limits, study-wide: Females made up more of the donors, who were largely white British, and clonal diversity may have come out too low. Close to half of all spike-specific TCRs reportedly target regions of the variants that are unmutated.

The analysis combined second doses at about 4 or about 12 weeks. CDR3 length: 15 residues. V shed 3 bases and J shed 2 bases, with 14 bases lying between them. Germline V gene lookup returns CDR1 MGHRA and CDR2 YSYEKL. The chain employs TRBV4-1 and TRBJ2-7; perhaps TRBD1 as D (7 bases). The TCR originated in an adult who received the AZD1222 COVID-19 vaccine. The source was peripheral blood, collected 28 days after the second AZD1222 dose. The CDR3 sequence is CASSHLGGTAYEQYF. In nucleotides, the CDR3 is TGCGCCAGCAGCCATCTCGGCGGGACAGCCTACGAGCAGTACTTC.